The 15 T cell receptor beta chains listed next were all sequenced from one sample in a study of blood T cell repertoires in COVID-19 (dated by TCRdb to 2018 to 2020). The protocol used for the library was the immunoSEQ multiplex PCR assay. In its TCRdb copy, this immuneACCESS table keeps in-frame sequences only and misses some clones. Where compared with another copy, unresolved V genes explain less than half of these, and the others have no known cause. The sample table records about 88,000 clones; about nine tenths of these occur just once. The biggest ten clones account for roughly 14% of the sample. Input material: peripheral blood. The source of these receptors is a male donor with acute or convalescent COVID-19.

The CDR3 bases are TGTGCCAGCAACCCAAACAGGGGGCGCGAGCAGTACTTC. Translated: CASNPNRGREQYF. V is TRBV6-5 and J is TRBJ2-7; 9 positions match TRBD1. The trim removed 7 bases at V and 6 bases at J, leaving 7 bases unmatched. Germline lookup yields CDR1 MNHEY and CDR2 SVGAGI. The CDR3 has 13 amino acids.

V usage is TRBV3-1 (or the pseudogene TRBV3-2) and J usage is TRBJ1-2; maybe TRBD1 (5 bases). V lost 1 base and J 5 bases, leaving 14 bases between the germline ends. This CDR3 region has 15 residues. Germline V CDR1 and CDR2: LGHDT, YNNKEL (reference sequence). CDR3 protein: CASSQAIGQQYGYTF. The CDR3 DNA follows: TGTGCCAGCAGCCAAGCTATCGGACAACAGTATGGCTACACCTTC.

The chain joins TRBV2 to TRBJ1-1; 7 bases are a match to TRBD1. CDR3 length: 12 residues. J was trimmed by 11 bases and V by 9 bases; bases with no gene match: 12. Germline-derived CDR1 and CDR2 are SNHLY and FYNNEI. CDR3 protein: CARIEQGRSAFF. DNA of the CDR3: TGTGCCAGAATTGAACAGGGGCGGTCGGCTTTCTTT.

The chain recombines TRBV29-1 with TRBJ2-2; weak D call: TRBD2 (5 bases). V shed 8 bases and J shed 4 bases, with 14 bases lying between them. The germline gives CDR1 SQVTM, CDR2 ANQGSEA. The CDR3 extends over 13 amino acids. In DNA form, the CDR3 reads TGCAGCATGGGAGACGGGGTCACCGGGGAGCTGTTTTTT. It codes for CSMGDGVTGELFF.

This sequence joins TRBV7-9 and TRBJ1-6; TRBD1 might be the D (5 bases). V was clipped by 2 bases and J by 7 bases, with 9 bases between them. Germline CDR1 reads SEHNR; CDR2 reads FQNEAQ (reference sequence). CDR3 length: 14 residues. CDR3 region: CASSLLSGNSPLHF. DNA for the CDR3: TGTGCCAGCAGCTTACTGTCAGGGAATTCACCCCTCCACTTT.

This clone showed up just once. The genes are TRBV6-1 and TRBJ2-7, with D hard to call. CDR1 and CDR2 (germline): MNHNS, SASEGT. The CDR3 is 12 residues long. The V end was cut by 5 bases, the J end by 4 bases, with 9 bases between. Written as DNA, the CDR3 is TGTGCCAGCAGTTCGGTGTCATACGAGCAGTACTTC. It translates to CASSSVSYEQYF.

The chain employs TRBV30 and TRBJ2-7; TRBD2 matches at 7 bases. V was pared by 4 bases and J by 0 bases, with 6 bases of the junction left unmatched. The germline gives CDR1 GTSNPN, CDR2 SVGIG (reference sequence). There are 14 residues in the CDR3. The CDR3 bases are TGTGCCTGGACCCCTAGCGGCCTCTCCTACGAGCAGTACTTC. Amino acid sequence: CAWTPSGLSYEQYF.

The V gene is TRBV14, the J gene TRBJ1-1; D gene unclear. Germline loops: CDR1 SGHDN, CDR2 FVKESK. The CDR3 extends over 14 amino acids. V was pared by 0 bases and J by 8 bases, with 13 bases between. CDR3 residues: CASSQDVGGKEAFF. In DNA form, the CDR3 reads TGTGCCAGCAGCCAAGACGTAGGCGGGAAGGAAGCTTTCTTT.

Only one count was recorded for this clone. The rearrangement links TRBV9 to TRBJ2-1; 7 nucleotides match TRBD2. This CDR3 has 14 residues. V gave up 0 bases and J gave up 5 bases; unmatched junction bases: 2. CDR1 is SGDLS and CDR2 is YYNGEE in the germline V gene. Written as DNA, the CDR3 is TGTGCCAGCAGCGTAGCGGGGGGAAACAATGAGCAGTTCTTC. Its translation: CASSVAGGNNEQFF.

The rearrangement links TRBV24-1 to TRBJ2-3, with TRBD1 identical over 10 bases. V gave up 0 bases and J gave up 1 base; unmatched junction bases: 0. The CDR3 runs 16 residues. In germline, CDR1 is KGHDR, CDR2 SFDVKD. CDR3 sequence reads: CATSDLGQGGTDTQYF. The CDR3 DNA reads as TGTGCCACCAGTGATTTGGGACAGGGGGGCACAGATACGCAGTATTTT.

This chain uses TRBV5-1 with TRBJ2-7, with 8 bases matching TRBD1. CDR1 SGHRS and CDR2 YFSETQ come from the germline V gene. The CDR3 length is 16 residues. V trimming: 2 bases; J trimming: 5 bases; junction bases outside the gene matches: 12. The CDR3 coding sequence is TGCGCCAGCAGCTTAGGAGGACAGGGCAGGGGCGACGAGCAGTACTTC. It codes for CASSLGGQGRGDEQYF.

This clone has just one count. The V call is TRBV10-3, the J call TRBJ2-7, with 12 bases matching TRBD2. Germline-derived CDR1 and CDR2 are ENHRY and SYGVKD. V lost 6 bases and J lost 2; bases outside the gene matches: 8. This CDR3 spans 16 amino acids. The CDR3 protein is CAISPVTSGGTYEQYF. The CDR3 nucleotides are TGTGCCATCAGCCCCGTGACTAGCGGGGGCACCTACGAGCAGTACTTC.

The chain recombines TRBV21-1 with TRBJ1-5; the D call of TRBD1 is as the table states it, not checked on the DNA. TRBV21-1 corresponds to a pseudogene. The CDR3 is 18 amino acids. CDR3 sequence (DNA): TGTGCCAGCAGCAAAGGAGGACAGTTCGCTTATAGCAATCAGCCCCAGCATTTT. Translating it yields CASSKGGQFAYSNQPQHF.

The chain is built from TRBV24-1 and TRBJ2-2; D might be TRBD1 (6 bases). Germline V gene sequence: CDR1 KGHDR, CDR2 SFDVKD. This CDR3 has 15 amino acids. V shed 6 bases and J shed 4 bases, with 14 bases lying between them. CDR3 sequence: CATSYMGASTGELFF. DNA for the CDR3: TGTGCCACCAGTTACATGGGGGCGAGCACCGGGGAGCTGTTTTTT.

The chain recombines TRBV15 with TRBJ2-5, with a weak D call TRBD1 (6 bases). CDR1 and CDR2 (germline): LNHNV, YYDKDF (reference sequence). V was clipped by 1 base and J by 3 bases, with 12 bases between them. This CDR3 has 15 residues. CDR3 DNA sequence: TGTGCCACCAGCAGAGGTAAGCAGGGGAAAGAGACCCAGTACTTC. Translating it yields CATSRGKQGKETQYF.